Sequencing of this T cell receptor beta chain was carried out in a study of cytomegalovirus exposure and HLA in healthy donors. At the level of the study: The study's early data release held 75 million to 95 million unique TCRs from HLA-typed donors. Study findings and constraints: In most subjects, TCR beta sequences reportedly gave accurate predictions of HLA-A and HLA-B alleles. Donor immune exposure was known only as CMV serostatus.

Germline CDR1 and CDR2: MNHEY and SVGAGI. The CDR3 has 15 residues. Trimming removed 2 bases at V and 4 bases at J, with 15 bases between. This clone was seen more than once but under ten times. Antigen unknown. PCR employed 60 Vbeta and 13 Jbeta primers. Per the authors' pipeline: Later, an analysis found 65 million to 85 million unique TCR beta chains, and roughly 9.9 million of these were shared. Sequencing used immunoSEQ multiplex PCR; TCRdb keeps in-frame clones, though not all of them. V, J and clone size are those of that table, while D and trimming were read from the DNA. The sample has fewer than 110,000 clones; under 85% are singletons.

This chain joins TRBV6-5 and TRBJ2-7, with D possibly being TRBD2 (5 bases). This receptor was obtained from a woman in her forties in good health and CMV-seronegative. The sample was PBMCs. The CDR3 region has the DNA TGTGCCAGCAGTTACATGCTAGCTTCCAATTACGAGCAGTACTTC. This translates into CASSYMLASNYEQYF.